What follows are 8 T cell receptor beta chains derived from one specimen sequenced in a study of cytomegalovirus exposure and HLA in healthy donors. Researchers ran the PCR with 60 Vbeta and 13 Jbeta primers. TCRdb's copy holds only in-frame clones and misses some; the assay was immunoSEQ multiplex PCR. The sample includes 30,000 to 35,000 clones, around 84% of them seen just once. Sequencing was performed on PBMCs. The origin of the receptors is a woman between 18 and 30 years old in good health and CMV-seronegative.

V usage is TRBV20-1 and J usage is TRBJ2-7; D perhaps matches TRBD1 (5 bases). This CDR3 region has 11 residues. The V gene's germline CDR1 is DFQATT and CDR2 SNEGSKA (reference sequence). V lost 0 bases and J lost 7, with 7 bases in between. The CDR3 region is CSAREGPEQYF. CDR3 nucleotides: TGCAGTGCTAGAGAGGGGCCAGAGCAGTACTTC.

This chain uses TRBV7-2 with TRBJ2-7; D ambiguous. The V end lost 1 base, the J end lost 6 bases, and 7 bases lay between the germline ends. The CDR3 runs to 12 residues. Germline V gene sequence: CDR1 SGHTA, CDR2 FQGNSA. CDR3 protein: CASSLVFGEQYF. CDR3 coding DNA: TGTGCCAGCAGCTTAGTATTCGGCGAGCAGTACTTC.

This clone has just one count. This chain links TRBV5-1 with TRBJ2-2; the match to TRBD1 covers 8 bases. This CDR3 has 18 residues. Germline V lookup: CDR1 SGHRS, CDR2 YFSETQ. Losses at the gene ends were 2 bases for V and 3 bases for J; bases not matched to a gene: 12. CDR3 DNA sequence: TGCGCCAGCAGCTTCCTATATCCAGGGGGCGGGTACACCGGGGAGCTGTTTTTT. Encoded protein: CASSFLYPGGGYTGELFF.

The rearrangement joins TRBV5-1 to TRBJ2-7; weak D call: TRBD2 (7 bases). Germline V CDR1 and CDR2: SGHRS, YFSETQ. V lost 3 bases and J lost 2, with 15 bases in between. This CDR3 is built from 15 residues. This CDR3 reads CASSSGGIIPYEQYF. The CDR3 DNA is TGCGCCAGCAGCTCGGGGGGCATCATTCCCTACGAGCAGTACTTC.

V gene TRBV7-2 combines with J gene TRBJ2-4, with D possibly being TRBD2 (6 bases). CDR3 length equals 16 residues. Deletions cut 4 bases from V and 8 bases from J, with 21 bases between. Germline CDR1 is SGHTA and CDR2 is FQGNSA. The CDR3 loop reads CASSSEPGLRADIQYF. For the CDR3, the DNA is TGTGCCAGCAGCTCCGAACCGGGACTCAGGGCGGACATTCAGTACTTC.

This clone was found once. The gene calls are TRBV7-9 and TRBJ1-6, with 7 bases that match TRBD1. CDR1 is SEHNR, CDR2 FQNEAQ, per germline (reference sequence). After removal of 5 bases from V and 5 bases from J, the junction contained 3 bases not matched to a gene. The CDR3 spans 14 residues. The CDR3 DNA reads TGTGCCAGCAGCCTAGGACAGGATAATTCACCCCTCCACTTT. It translates to CASSLGQDNSPLHF.

This clone has just a few counts. The V and J genes are TRBV10-1 and TRBJ1-3; D is uncertain. The CDR3 loop spans 12 amino acids. Trimming removed 0 bases from V and 9 bases from J, with 6 bases in between. From germline, CDR1 is WNHNN and CDR2 SYGVQD (reference sequence). The CDR3 DNA follows: TGCGCCAGCAGTGAGTCGAGGTGCACCATATATTTT. Its protein product is CASSESRCTIYF.

The V and J genes are TRBV6-5 and TRBJ2-5, with D possibly TRBD2 on 5 matching bases. Germline CDR1 and CDR2: MNHEY and SVGAGI. Trimming left V 2 bases short and J 1 base short, with 8 bases between. The CDR3 length is 14 residues. The CDR3 sequence is CASSYGLAQETQYF. DNA for the CDR3: TGTGCCAGCAGTTACGGCCTAGCCCAAGAGACCCAGTACTTC.